The 9 T cell receptor beta chains below all came from one sample that was sequenced in a study of Graves' ophthalmopathy and Graves' hyperthyroidism. RNA served as the template for amplifying TCR beta CDR3 regions. Following a first-round RT-PCR that used HTBI primers, a second-round multiplex PCR was carried out. TCRdb processed the multiplex PCR reads anew with MiXCR; each CDR3 protein has one entry. The sample shows about 740,000 distinct CDR3 sequences, approximately 40% of them seen only once. The sample was peripheral blood. The source is an adult man with Graves' ophthalmopathy.

Turning to this clonotype: The CDR3 end shows no conserved phenylalanine or tryptophan, and so a read error is likely. The genes are TRBV2 and TRBJ1-6; D not resolved. V lost 4 bases, J lost 6 bases, and 22 bases lay in between. Per germline, CDR1 SNHLY and CDR2 FYNNEI. The CDR3 contains 18 residues. The CDR3 region is CASSVVPGRGDRNSPLHS. Written as DNA, the CDR3 is TGTGCCAGCAGTGTTGTCCCGGGTCGCGGGGATCGTAATTCACCCCTCCACTCT.

This clonotype was detected ten times or more. The chain joins TRBV19 to TRBJ2-5; D is unclear. Trimming removed 4 bases at V and 1 base at J, with 10 bases between. The germline V gene has CDR1 LNHDA and CDR2 SQIVND (reference sequence). The CDR3 is 14 residues long. CDR3 sequence (DNA): TGTGCCAGTAGTAGGGAAGGCAGCCAAGAGACCCAGTACTTC. As protein: CASSREGSQETQYF.

CDR3 coding DNA: TGCAGTGCTCTCACCGGGACTAGCGCATTAGATACGCAGTATTTT. Its protein product is CSALTGTSALDTQYF. V gene TRBV20-1 combines with J gene TRBJ2-3; the match to TRBD2 covers 10 bases. Germline-derived CDR1 and CDR2 are DFQATT and SNEGSKA (reference sequence). The CDR3 has 15 residues. J was trimmed by 5 bases and V by 5 bases; bases with no gene match: 10.

This rearrangement joins TRBV5-4 to TRBJ1-1; no definite D call. Trimming cost V 0 bases and J 4 bases, with 7 bases left between them. Germline lookup yields CDR1 SGHNT and CDR2 YYREEE (reference sequence). The CDR3 has 13 amino acids. CDR3 in DNA: TGTGCCAGCAGCTTGGCAGTTACCACTGAAGCTTTCTTT. Translated: CASSLAVTTEAFF.

A word on this clonotype: At one boundary the junction diverges from the germline segment, which might be a read error. V and J are TRBV10-3 and TRBJ2-2, with 7 nucleotides matching TRBD1. The CDR3 is 18 amino acids. Germline loops: CDR1 ENHRY, CDR2 SYGVKD. DNA for the CDR3: TGTGCCAGCAGTTTGTTCTTGTACCGGGACAGAAACACCGGGGAGCTGTTTTTT. This sequence encodes CASSLFLYRDRNTGELFF.

This sequence joins TRBV19 and TRBJ1-6; D remains ambiguous. This CDR3 is built from 17 residues. Trimming took off 5 bases at V and 0 bases at J, with 14 bases between the two ends. The germline V gene has CDR1 LNHDA and CDR2 SQIVND (reference sequence). CDR3: CASSSRTSSSYNSPLHF. The CDR3 nucleotides read TGTGCCAGTAGTTCGCGGACGAGCAGCTCCTATAATTCACCCCTCCACTTT.

This clonotype has just a few counts. The gene calls are TRBV9 and TRBJ2-5; 9 bases fit TRBD2. The CDR3 has 15 residues. CDR1 is SGDLS and CDR2 is YYNGEE in the germline V gene. J was trimmed by 5 bases and V by 6 bases; bases with no gene match: 11. CDR3 loop: CASTTSGQSVETQYF. DNA of the CDR3: TGTGCCAGCACCACTAGCGGGCAATCCGTTGAGACCCAGTACTTC.

This clonotype was detected a few times. The J gene is TRBJ2-5, the V gene TRBV7-9; D is perhaps TRBD1 or TRBD2 (6 bases each). The CDR3 contains 15 residues. Germline assignment: CDR1 SEHNR and CDR2 FQNEAQ (reference sequence). V lost 1 base, J lost 5 bases, and 14 bases lay in between. The CDR3 coding sequence is TGTGCCAGCAGCTTAGGGCTTAGAGGGGGGGAGACCCAGTACTTC. It codes for CASSLGLRGGETQYF.

V is TRBV28 and J is TRBJ1-1; TRBD1 aligns across 7 bases. Per germline, CDR1 MDHEN and CDR2 SYDVKM. This CDR3 region has 15 residues. The junction had 10 bases not matched to a gene; V was cut back by 7 bases and J by 2 bases. The DNA for the CDR3 is TGTGCCAGCACCGTTCCGGACAGGCTCAACACTGAAGCTTTCTTT. Translation gives CASTVPDRLNTEAFF. Combining the CDR3 with reference TRBV28 and TRBJ1-1 gives the whole variable domain DVKVTQSSRYLVKRTGEKVFLECVQDMDHENMFWYRQDPGLGLRLIYFSYDVKMKEKGDIPEGYSVSREKKERFSLILESASTNQTSMYLCASTVPDRLNTEAFFGQGTRLTVV.